The 27 T cell receptor beta chains given below trace back to one sample, sequenced in a study of cytomegalovirus exposure and HLA in healthy donors. This PCR relied on a set of 60 Vbeta primers and 13 Jbeta primers. Here immunoSEQ multiplex PCR was the method, and the copy in TCRdb shows in-frame clones only, minus some. The data hold over 150,000 clones, with roughly four fifths observed a single time. Sequencing was performed on PBMCs. All receptors come from a woman aged 45 to 65 in good health and CMV-seronegative.

This chain connects TRBV5-1 to TRBJ1-1; D might be TRBD1 (6 bases). Germline CDR1 and CDR2: SGHRS and YFSETQ. Trimming took 4 bases from V and 1 from J, leaving 20 bases between them. The CDR3 runs 17 residues. Written as DNA, the CDR3 is TGCGCCAGCAGCAGAACCGGGACAAATAAGGCGAACACTGAAGCTTTCTTT. Amino acids: CASSRTGTNKANTEAFF. The variable domain in full, completed from reference TRBV5-1 and TRBJ1-1, reads KAGVTQTPRYLIKTRGQQVTLSCSPISGHRSVSWYQQTPGQGLQFLFEYFSETQRNKGNFPGRFSGRQFSNSRSEMNVSTLELGDSALYLCASSRTGTNKANTEAFFGQGTRLTVV.

The count of this clone is one. This rearrangement joins TRBV7-3 to TRBJ1-6; the D is unclear. Germline values: CDR1 SGHTA, CDR2 FQGTGA. Trimming left V 6 bases short and J 7 bases short, with 10 bases between. The CDR3 consists of 13 residues. Written as DNA, the CDR3 is TGTGCCAGCAGACTCGGTCCCAATTCACCCCTCCACTTT. Protein: CASRLGPNSPLHF.

The chain carries TRBV27 and TRBJ2-7; 13 bases match TRBD2. V trimming: 7 bases; J trimming: 3 bases; junction bases outside the gene matches: 18. From germline, CDR1 is MNHEY and CDR2 SMNVEV (reference sequence). The CDR3 covers 19 residues. CDR3 DNA sequence: TGTGCCAGCAAAACCACCCGCAGGACTAGCGGGAGTTTCTACTACGAGCAGTACTTC. This translates into CASKTTRRTSGSFYYEQYF.

V usage is TRBV6-6 and J usage is TRBJ2-3, with 8 bases fitting TRBD1. The CDR3 spans 15 residues. The V and J ends lost 6 bases and 5 bases, in that order; junction bases with no gene match: 10. CDR1 and CDR2 from the germline V gene are MNHNY and SVGAGI (reference sequence). Here the CDR3 DNA reads TGTGCCAGCAGGGGTTACAGGGGGTATGGAGATACGCAGTATTTT. Translated: CASRGYRGYGDTQYF.

This sequence joins TRBV9 and TRBJ2-3; 7 nucleotides agree with TRBD1. Germline CDR1 reads SGDLS; CDR2 reads YYNGEE. The CDR3 is made up of 14 amino acids. The J segment lost 2 bases and the V segment lost 0 bases, leaving 0 bases of the junction unmatched. The CDR3 is CASSVEGATDTQYF. In DNA form, the CDR3 reads TGTGCCAGCAGCGTAGAGGGGGCCACAGATACGCAGTATTTT.

The chain uses TRBV19 and TRBJ1-2; maybe TRBD1 (6 bases). Germline V gene data show CDR1 as LNHDA and CDR2 as SQIVND (reference sequence). The CDR3 sequence is 14 residues long. The V gene lost 10 bases and the J gene lost 1 base, with 16 bases spanning the gap. CDR3 loop: CATADRSSNYGYTF. CDR3 bases: TGTGCCACTGCCGACAGGTCCAGTAACTATGGCTACACCTTC.

The V gene is TRBV5-1, the J gene TRBJ2-7; possible D gene TRBD1, 5 bases. V shed 0 bases and J shed 2 bases, with 9 bases lying between them. Germline CDR1 and CDR2: SGHRS and YFSETQ. CDR3 length: 14 residues. The CDR3: CASSLETATYEQYF. Written as DNA, the CDR3 is TGCGCCAGCAGCTTGGAGACAGCAACCTACGAGCAGTACTTC.

The chain is built from TRBV7-8 and TRBJ2-1; D possibly corresponds to TRBD2 (6 bases). This CDR3 spans 15 amino acids. Germline assignment: CDR1 SGHVS and CDR2 FQNEAQ. V was shortened by 2 bases and J by 4 bases, with 12 bases between the two germline ends. CDR3 region: CASSLLGTSYNEQFF. The CDR3 region has the DNA TGTGCCAGCAGCTTACTGGGGACTTCTTACAATGAGCAGTTCTTC.

The rearrangement links TRBV5-4 to TRBJ2-7, with D tentatively TRBD2 (6 bases). Germline V lookup: CDR1 SGHNT, CDR2 YYREEE (reference sequence). The CDR3 sequence is 15 residues long. V lost 3 bases and J lost 7, with 20 bases in between. The CDR3 DNA is TGTGCCAGCAGCTATGGGGGACCAGGGACTCGGGAGCAGTACTTC. It specifies CASSYGGPGTREQYF.

This clone was detected only once. The rearrangement uses TRBV5-6 and TRBJ1-5, with D possibly TRBD1 on 5 matching bases. This CDR3 has 13 residues. The V and J ends lost 4 bases and 12 bases respectively, with 17 bases between them. Germline V lookup: CDR1 SGHDT, CDR2 YYEEEE. CDR3 residues: CASSPGTGGDQHF. As DNA, the CDR3 is TGTGCCAGCAGCCCCGGGACCGGGGGGGACCAGCATTTT.

V and J are TRBV7-8 and TRBJ2-1; unclear D gene. Trimming removed 5 bases from V and 3 bases from J, with 8 bases in between. The CDR3 consists of 13 residues. The germline CDR1 and CDR2 sequences are SGHVS and FQNEAQ. In DNA, the CDR3 is TGTGCCAGCAGCATAACTATCTACAATGAGCAGTTCTTC. Its translation: CASSITIYNEQFF.

The chain employs TRBV6-5 and TRBJ2-7, with 8 bases matching TRBD1. Germline assignment: CDR1 MNHEY and CDR2 SVGAGI. The junction had 6 bases not matched to a gene; V was cut back by 6 bases and J by 2 bases. This CDR3 has 14 residues. DNA of the CDR3: TGTGCCAGCAGGCGGACAGGGCTTCCCTACGAGCAGTACTTC. This translates into CASRRTGLPYEQYF.

The V gene is TRBV30, the J gene TRBJ1-2; D is ambiguous. The CDR3 extends over 12 amino acids. The germline V and J ends were trimmed by 2 bases and 0 bases, with 4 bases remaining between them. CDR1 and CDR2 (germline): GTSNPN, SVGIG (reference sequence). CDR3 amino acids: CAWSLSNYGYTF. The CDR3 DNA reads TGTGCCTGGAGTCTCTCTAACTATGGCTACACCTTC.

The chain has TRBV28 and TRBJ1-5, with TRBD1 matching 7 bases. Germline V gene lookup returns CDR1 MDHEN and CDR2 SYDVKM. The CDR3 runs 17 residues. V shed 2 bases, J shed 0 bases, and the junction held 7 bases outside the gene matches. CDR3 residues: CASSLGPTGYSNQPQHF. The CDR3 nucleotides read TGTGCCAGCAGTTTAGGTCCGACAGGGTATAGCAATCAGCCCCAGCATTTT.

This chain joins TRBV7-2 and TRBJ1-5; no clear D. The V end lost 6 bases, the J end lost 5 bases, and 11 bases lay between the germline ends. This CDR3 comprises 13 residues. Per the germline V gene, CDR1 is SGHTA and CDR2 is FQGNSA. The CDR3 coding sequence is TGTGCCAGCAGTTCTAACGGGGATCAGCCCCAGCATTTT. It codes for CASSSNGDQPQHF.

V gene TRBV19 combines with J gene TRBJ2-7; 8 nucleotides agree with TRBD2. With 6 bases clipped from V and 1 base from J, the junction kept 11 bases outside the gene matches. This CDR3 region has 16 residues. CDR1 is LNHDA, CDR2 SQIVND, per germline (reference sequence). The DNA of the CDR3 is TGTGCCAGTAGAGGACGACTAGCGCATGGTTCCTACGAGCAGTACTTC. Translated, it gives CASRGRLAHGSYEQYF. The full variable domain, with the rest looked up from reference TRBV19 and TRBJ2-7, is DGGITQSPKYLFRKEGQNVTLSCEQNLNHDAMYWYRQDPGQGLRLIYYSQIVNDFQKGDIAEGYSVSREKKESFPLTVTSAQKNPTAFYLCASRGRLAHGSYEQYFGPGTRLTVT.

The chain links TRBV5-4 to TRBJ2-7, with D perhaps matching TRBD2 (6 bases). Germline-derived CDR1 and CDR2 are SGHNT and YYREEE (reference sequence). V gave up 4 bases and J gave up 7 bases, with 24 bases separating them. CDR3 length: 16 amino acids. CDR3: CASSGGGRGFGREQYF. The CDR3 coding sequence is TGTGCCAGCAGCGGGGGAGGACGGGGTTTTGGTCGGGAGCAGTACTTC. Based on the CDR3 plus reference TRBV5-4 and TRBJ2-7, the full variable domain is ETGVTQSPTHLIKTRGQQVTLRCSSQSGHNTVSWYQQALGQGPQFIFQYYREEENGRGNFPPRFSGLQFPNYSSELNVNALELDDSALYLCASSGGGRGFGREQYFGPGTRLTVT.

This clone was counted only a few times. The chain employs TRBV9 and TRBJ2-7; TRBD2 aligns across 7 bases. CDR3 size: 13 residues. The germline V gene encodes CDR1 SGDLS and CDR2 YYNGEE. Trimming took 4 bases from V and 0 from J; bases not matched to a gene: 1. CDR3 protein: CASSRDYSYEQYF. The CDR3 coding sequence is TGTGCCAGCAGCCGGGACTACTCCTACGAGCAGTACTTC. Using reference TRBV9 and TRBJ2-7 for the parts outside the CDR3, the full variable domain is DSGVTQTPKHLITATGQRVTLRCSPRSGDLSVYWYQQSLDQGLQFLIQYYNGEERAKGNILERFSAQQFPDLHSELNLSSLELGDSALYFCASSRDYSYEQYFGPGTRLTVT.

This rearrangement joins TRBV30 to TRBJ2-7, with 7 bases identical to TRBD2. Germline V gene data show CDR1 as GTSNPN and CDR2 as SVGIG (reference sequence). Germline trimming cut 3 bases from V and 2 bases from J; bases unmatched to any gene: 10. CDR3 length: 15 amino acids. As DNA, the CDR3 is TGTGCCTGGAGCCCGGGGGGAGTCACAGCCTACGAGCAGTACTTC. Translation: CAWSPGGVTAYEQYF.

V and J are TRBV7-2 and TRBJ2-2, with 7 bases aligning to TRBD1. After removal of 6 bases from V and 0 bases from J, the junction contained 4 bases not matched to a gene. The CDR3 has 15 amino acids. Germline V CDR1 and CDR2: SGHTA, FQGNSA. CDR3: CASSQDRANTGELFF. Here the CDR3 DNA reads TGTGCCAGCAGTCAAGACAGGGCGAACACCGGGGAGCTGTTTTTT.

The J gene is TRBJ2-7, the V gene TRBV5-1; no clear D. The CDR3 spans 15 residues. V lost 3 bases and J lost 3, with 16 bases in between. Germline-derived CDR1 and CDR2 are SGHRS and YFSETQ. DNA for the CDR3: TGCGCCAGCAGCTCCCACTCCAGTGGAGTCTACGAGCAGTACTTC. As protein: CASSSHSSGVYEQYF.

V and J are TRBV5-1 and TRBJ2-1; D is unclear. Trimming left V 4 bases short and J 9 bases short, with 20 bases between. Looked up from germline, CDR1 is SGHRS and CDR2 is YFSETQ. CDR3 length: 15 residues. CDR3 region: CASSPSLGSSGEQFF. In DNA, the CDR3 is TGCGCCAGCAGCCCATCATTGGGTTCTTCGGGTGAGCAGTTCTTC. Based on the CDR3 plus reference TRBV5-1 and TRBJ2-1, the full variable domain is KAGVTQTPRYLIKTRGQQVTLSCSPISGHRSVSWYQQTPGQGLQFLFEYFSETQRNKGNFPGRFSGRQFSNSRSEMNVSTLELGDSALYLCASSPSLGSSGEQFFGPGTRLTVL.

The chain uses TRBV27 and TRBJ1-2, with D unclear. The V and J ends lost 0 bases and 4 bases respectively, with 21 bases between them. In germline, CDR1 is MNHEY, CDR2 SMNVEV (reference sequence). The CDR3 contains 18 residues. In nucleotides, the CDR3 is TGTGCCAGCAGTTTATCTAGCAGAGAGGCTGCTGGAGGCTATGGCTACACCTTC. It is translated as CASSLSSREAAGGYGYTF.

The chain couples TRBV7-8 to TRBJ2-1; D may be TRBD2 (5 bases). The germline V and J ends were trimmed by 1 base and 2 bases, with 6 bases remaining between them. The CDR3 covers 14 residues. CDR1 is SGHVS, CDR2 FQNEAQ, per germline. CDR3: CASSLEGAYNEQFF. DNA of the CDR3: TGTGCCAGCAGCTTAGAGGGAGCCTACAATGAGCAGTTCTTC.

V usage is TRBV6-1 and J usage is TRBJ2-7; 8 bases match TRBD1. Germline CDR1 reads MNHNS; CDR2 reads SASEGT. V trimming: 7 bases; J trimming: 2 bases; junction bases outside the gene matches: 7. This CDR3 region has 14 residues. The CDR3 sequence: CASIRAGGPYEQYF. CDR3 coding DNA: TGTGCCAGCATAAGGGCAGGGGGCCCCTACGAGCAGTACTTC.

The CDR3 region has the DNA TGTGCCAGCAGTTACTCGACAGTTCCTAATGAAAAACTGTTTTTT. It translates to CASSYSTVPNEKLFF. This chain connects TRBV6-5 to TRBJ1-4; a possible D gene is TRBD1 (5 bases). V gave up 0 bases and J gave up 3 bases, with 8 bases separating them. The CDR3 consists of 15 residues. CDR1 is MNHEY, CDR2 SVGAGI, per germline.

This clone came up a few times. The genes are TRBV5-8 and TRBJ2-5, with 8 nucleotides matching TRBD2. The CDR3 covers 16 residues. The germline gives CDR1 SGHTS, CDR2 YDEGEE. The V and J ends lost 3 bases and 0 bases, in that order; junction bases with no gene match: 7. CDR3 DNA: TGTGCCAGCAGCTCTCGGCGGGGGGCGTACCAAGAGACCCAGTACTTC. It codes for CASSSRRGAYQETQYF. The full variable domain, in which reference TRBV5-8 and TRBJ2-5 provide the parts outside the CDR3, is EAGVTQSPTHLIKTRGQQATLRCSPISGHTSVYWYQQALGLGLQFLLWYDEGEERNRGNFPPRFSGRQFPNYSSELNVNALELEDSALYLCASSSRRGAYQETQYFGPGTRLLVL.